The 16 T cell receptor beta chains in this list originate from one sample, sequenced in a study of tissue T cells after allogeneic stem cell transplantation. Noted time point: mouse harvest day 7 after allogeneic transplant. Mouse grafts combined 10^7 T-cell-depleted bone marrow cells with 10^6 splenic CD5+ T cells. The method was immunoSEQ multiplex PCR; TCRdb's version includes in-frame clones alone and lacks a portion of them. The table lists about 8,300 clones, under 55% of them singletons. Sequencing used gut tissue. The receptors come from a female BALB/c mouse given C57BL/6 T cells with graft-versus-host disease after an allogeneic hematopoietic cell transplant.

To note about this clone: The junction differs from germline at one of its ends, possibly a read error. Mouse names are used for the genes. Sequencing ends 1 residue short of the CDR3 end; the germline J gene provides the rest. The chain couples TRBV26 to TRBJ2-2, with no clear D. The germline V gene encodes CDR1 KGHPV and CDR2 FQNQEV (reference sequence). The CDR3 extends over 13 amino acids. The DNA read from the CDR3 is TGCTCCAGCAGTCGGGAAAACACCGGGCAGCTCTAC. It is translated as CSSSRENTGQLY. The complete CDR3 reads CSSSRENTGQLYF.

This clone was counted between two and nine times. Here the gene names and germline are mouse. The CDR3 end lies 1 residue beyond the end of the read and is filled in from the germline J gene. This sequence joins TRBV13-3 and TRBJ2-4; D not certain. CDR1 and CDR2 from the germline V gene are NNHDY and SYVADS. V was clipped by 5 bases and J by 6 bases, with 7 bases between them. The CDR3 spans 11 residues. CDR3 loop: CASRKDNTLYF. The covered CDR3 bases are TGTGCCAGCAGAAAGGACAACACCTTGTAC.

To note about this clone: The gene names given are mouse names. The CDR3 end lies 1 residue beyond the end of the read and is filled in from the germline J gene. The J gene is TRBJ2-3, the V gene TRBV13-1; D is uncertain. The ends were cut back, 3 bases at V and 5 bases at J, with 10 bases in the middle. CDR1 and CDR2 from the germline V gene are NSHNY and SYGAGN. The CDR3 runs to 13 residues. CDR3 region: CASSASGIETLYF. CDR3 bases read: TGTGCCAGCAGTGCTTCGGGCATAGAAACGCTGTAT.

A note on this clone: Mouse gene names apply. From the germline J gene comes the end of the CDR3, since the read stops 1 residue before it. The chain links TRBV26 to TRBJ2-1, with TRBD1 identical over 7 bases. The CDR3 length is 15 residues. Germline-derived CDR1 and CDR2 are KGHPV and FQNQEV (reference sequence). V trimming: 3 bases; J trimming: 3 bases; junction bases outside the gene matches: 5. The CDR3 reads CASSLRQGVYAEQFF. CDR3 DNA, as far as it was read: TGTGCCAGCAGTCTCCGACAGGGCGTCTATGCTGAGCAGTTC.

A note on this clone: Mouse germline and gene names are used. The sequenced fragment ends 1 residue before the CDR3 boundary, so the rest is inferred from the germline J gene. V usage is TRBV5 and J usage is TRBJ2-2; tentatively, D is TRBD1 (5 bases). The CDR3 covers 15 residues. Germline V gives CDR1 LGHNA, CDR2 YNLKQL (reference sequence). V lost 4 bases to trimming and J lost 2 bases, with 11 bases between them. The CDR3 loop is CASSPPPGNTGQLYF. The covered CDR3 bases are TGTGCCAGCAGCCCCCCCCCAGGGAACACCGGGCAGCTCTAC.

About this clone itself: Mouse gene names and germline throughout. The read finishes 1 residue shy of the CDR3 end, and the germline J gene is used to complete it. The chain carries TRBV13-2 and TRBJ1-2; D is perhaps TRBD1 (6 bases). Trimming took 3 bases from V and 4 from J, leaving 10 bases between them. Germline V lookup: CDR1 NNHNN, CDR2 SYGAGS (reference sequence). The CDR3 length is 13 residues. CDR3 DNA (partial): TGTGCCAGCGGTGCCTACAGGGCCTCCGACTACACC. Protein: CASGAYRASDYT. The complete CDR3 sequence is CASGAYRASDYTF.

Details on this clone: Any gene name here is a mouse gene name. The sequenced fragment ends 1 residue before the CDR3 boundary, so the rest is inferred from the germline J gene. This sequence joins TRBV26 and TRBJ1-2; tentative D call: TRBD1 (6 bases). CDR1 KGHPV and CDR2 FQNQEV come from the germline V gene (reference sequence). V was pared by 4 bases and J by 0 bases, with 9 bases between. The CDR3 runs 14 residues. CDR3: CASSPGQTNSDYTF. The DNA read from the CDR3 is TGTGCCAGCAGTCCCGGACAGACAAACTCCGACTACACC.

In the case of this clone: Gene names and germline refer to mouse. The CDR3 end lies 1 residue beyond the end of the read and is filled in from the germline J gene. The chain combines TRBV16 with TRBJ2-7; D is perhaps TRBD1 or TRBD2 (5 bases each). CDR3 length equals 13 residues. V was pared by 1 base and J by 5 bases, with 9 bases between. Germline loops: CDR1 SGHSA, CDR2 FRNQAP. Incomplete CDR3 DNA: TGTGCAAGCAGCTTAGGGGGCGTGGATGAACAGTAC. Encoded protein: CASSLGGVDEQY. The full-length CDR3 reads as CASSLGGVDEQYF.

As concerns this clone: All gene names here are mouse names. The CDR3 extends 1 residue past the end of the read, so its final part is completed from the germline J gene. This chain joins TRBV26 and TRBJ2-4, with 11 bases matching TRBD1. The length of the CDR3 is 14 residues. Per germline, CDR1 KGHPV and CDR2 FQNQEV (reference sequence). The ends lost 2 bases at V and 5 bases at J; junction bases unmatched: 0. The CDR3 bases that were read are TGTGCCAGCAGTCTGGGACAGGGGGCAAACACCTTGTAC. Protein product: CASSLGQGANTLY. The whole CDR3 sequence reads CASSLGQGANTLYF.

For this clone: Genes and germline are mouse. Coverage ceases 1 residue before the CDR3 finishes, and the germline J gene fills in the end. The V and J genes are TRBV31 and TRBJ2-2, with 7 bases aligning to TRBD1. Germline V gene data show CDR1 as GKSSPN and CDR2 as SITVG. The CDR3 consists of 14 residues. J lost 2 bases, V lost 3 bases, and 3 bases had no gene match. The sequenced part of the CDR3 DNA is TGTGCCTGGAGCCGGGACAGCAACACCGGGCAGCTCTAC. Amino acid sequence: CAWSRDSNTGQLY. Given in full, the CDR3 is CAWSRDSNTGQLYF.

Judged by abundance, this clone is medium-sized. The gene symbols are mouse symbols. The sequenced CDR3 bases are TGTGCCAGCAGCGTTGACAAAAACACAGAAGTCTTC. Residues: CASSVDKNTEVF. The whole CDR3 reads CASSVDKNTEVFF. The V and J genes are TRBV26 and TRBJ1-1; D remains unclear. Coverage ceases 1 residue before the CDR3 finishes, and the germline J gene fills in the end. The germline gives CDR1 KGHPV, CDR2 FQNQEV (reference sequence). CDR3 size: 13 residues. Trimming removed 6 bases from V and 1 base from J, with 9 bases in between.

Of note for this clone: Mouse gene names apply. The CDR3 end is not reached by the read, which stops 1 residue before it; the germline J gene fills it in. This sequence joins TRBV26 and TRBJ2-1, with no clear D. The V end was cut by 2 bases, the J end by 7 bases, with 0 bases between. This CDR3 is built from 10 residues. Looked up from germline, CDR1 is KGHPV and CDR2 is FQNQEV (reference sequence). Partial CDR3 DNA: TGTGCCAGCAGTCTGGCTGAGCAGTTC. Translating it yields CASSLAEQF. The entire CDR3 sequence reads CASSLAEQFF. Full variable domain (remainder filled in from reference TRBV26 and TRBJ2-1): NSKVIQTPRYLVKGQGQKAKMRCIPEKGHPVVFWYQQNKNNEFKFLINFQNQEVLQQIDMTEKRFSAECPSNSPCSLEIQSSEAGDSALYLCASSLAEQFFGPGTRLTVL.

This clone is classed as medium-sized (0.01 to 0.1%). Genes and germline come from the mouse. The read stops 1 residue short of the end of the CDR3; the missing end is completed from the germline J gene. V gene TRBV19 combines with J gene TRBJ1-1, with 8 nucleotides matching TRBD1. The CDR3 sequence is 13 residues long. CDR1 is FNHDT and CDR2 is SITEND in the germline V gene (reference sequence). V gave up 4 bases and J gave up 3 bases; unmatched junction bases: 2. CDR3 amino acids: CASSPGGYTEVFF. The CDR3 DNA, read in part, is TGTGCCAGCAGTCCAGGGGGCTACACAGAAGTCTTC.

This clone was counted only a few times. Gene and germline names: mouse. The read falls 1 residue short of the CDR3 end, and the missing part is taken from the germline J gene. V is TRBV14 and J is TRBJ2-1, with TRBD1 matching over 8 bases. The junction had 6 bases not matched to a gene; V was cut back by 3 bases and J by 7 bases. This CDR3 contains 14 residues. Germline V CDR1 and CDR2: SGHDT, FRDEAV. The CDR3 loop reads CASSSTGGRAEQFF. The part of the CDR3 DNA that was read is TGTGCCAGCAGTTCTACAGGGGGAAGAGCTGAGCAGTTC. Full variable domain (missing parts from reference TRBV14 and TRBJ2-1): EAGVTQSPRYAVLQEGQAVSFWCDPISGHDTLYWYQQPRDQGPQLLVYFRDEAVIDNSQLPSDRFSAVRPKGTNSTLKIQSAKQGDTATYLCASSSTGGRAEQFFGPGTRLTVL.

Concerning this clone: Genes and germline are mouse. Here the CDR3 reads CASSGTSSAETLYF. The CDR3 DNA, read in part, is TGTGCCAGCAGTGGGACATCTAGTGCAGAAACGCTGTAT. This sequence joins TRBV15 and TRBJ2-3, with D possibly matching TRBD1 (6 bases). The read finishes 1 residue shy of the CDR3 end, and the germline J gene is used to complete it. From germline, CDR1 is SGHND and CDR2 FRSKSL. This CDR3 comprises 14 residues. Trimming pared 5 bases from V and 0 bases from J, leaving 9 bases between.

Remarks on this clone: Gene names and germline match the mouse. The CDR3 loop reads CASSPHTYNSPLYF. CDR3 DNA (partial): TGTGCCAGCAGTCCTCACACCTATAATTCGCCCCTCTAC. The chain employs TRBV26 and TRBJ1-6; no clear D gene. The CDR3 end falls 1 residue outside the read, so it is completed with the germline J gene. TRBJ1-6 counts as an open reading frame of uncertain function. Looked up from germline, CDR1 is KGHPV and CDR2 is FQNQEV (reference sequence). Between the trimmed V and J ends, which lost 4 bases and 2 bases, there was a span of 6 bases. The CDR3 sequence is 14 residues long.